Sequencing of this T cell receptor (beta chain) was carried out in a study of shared clonotypes between healthy human individuals. Profiling relied on immunoSEQ multiplex PCR, and the TCRdb table lists in-frame clones only, not all of them. Of approximately 840,000 clones listed, about 96% are singletons. Only CD45RO-negative cells positively selected for CCR7 counted as naive CD8 cells, so terminally differentiated effector memory CD45RA+ cells were excluded. The CDR3 length is 15 residues. Germline CDR1 SGDLS, CDR2 YYNGEE. J gave up 6 bases and V 10 bases, and 13 bases lay outside the gene matches.

The V call is TRBV9, the J call TRBJ2-2, with 9 positions matching TRBD2. The sample was naive CD8+ T cells sorted from blood. This receptor was identified in a man aged 30-40 years in good health. CDR3 sequence (DNA): TGTGCCTCTTCCGGGATTAGCGGGAGTTCCGGGGAGCTGTTTTTT. Residues: CASSGISGSSGELFF.